The sequence of this T cell receptor (beta chain) was determined in a study of cytomegalovirus exposure and HLA in healthy donors (dated by TCRdb to about 2017). As for the study more broadly: According to an earlier analysis of 587 of the donors, 200 million or so T cells yielded 90 million to 130 million unique TCR beta sequences and 276 Gb of sequence data. To decide whether each TCR beta V gene segment behaved as functional or pseudogenic, an earlier analysis of nearly 600 of the donors relied on high-throughput TCR beta sequencing. A later analysis re-examined previously published TCR beta repertoires from 500 to 700 donors and added high-resolution HLA genotyping to investigate patterns of TCR occurrence. Among the 398 genotyped donors, 75% to 90% belonged to the genetic ancestry cluster associated with self-reported Caucasian donors. Using immunosequencing, the study profiled T cell repertoires from approximately 700 subjects and related those repertoires to cytomegalovirus serostatus. Because of strong linkage in the cohort, roughly 5 DR-DQ haplotypes were treated as single units for association and clustering. Rather than using new phenotypic data, the later analysis identified candidate immune exposures from TCR beta sequences and from how often those sequences occurred across donors. About 330 gigabases of sequencing data and around 85 million unique TCR sequences made up an early release that covered some 640 HLA-typed donors. Every repertoire in the discovery cohort had been generated on one and the same sequencing platform. A later genetic analysis used genome-wide SNP genotypes for about 65% of the 666 donors, treating that subset as a discovery cohort. The aim of the study was to test whether cataloging public T cell receptors could identify signatures of past pathogen exposure. Among about 400 genotyped donors of the cohort, an average of roughly 230,000 unique TCR beta nucleotide sequences was sequenced per donor, of which about 18% were non-productive. Alongside the repertoire data, information on donor age, sex, ethnicity and CMV serostatus was compiled. High-throughput TCR immunosequencing, statistical association of individual TCRs with disease status, and machine learning were combined to predict cytomegalovirus infection status. Besides the first cohort of roughly 700 subjects, a separate validation cohort made up of roughly 130 different subjects was used. Both class I and class II loci were covered by HLA typing, at four-digit resolution. Typing coverage varied by locus: roughly 620-640 donors for A, B, C, DRB1 and DQB1; under 550 for DQA1; about 600 for DPA1; around 490 for DPB1.

Turning to this clone: It lacks a known antigen. Nothing much larger sits one base from this clone, and base qualities are not available.

Overall results and qualifications from the work: Broadly in line with IMGT annotations, most TCR beta V segments showed up in productive rearrangements about 90% or about 30% of the time in an earlier analysis of around 600 of the donors. Specific HLA alleles were associated with more than 15,000 TCR beta sequences at a false discovery rate of 0.05 in a later analysis. Some 15 rarely observed V segments, including chromosome 9 orphons, were excluded from the earlier analysis of a few hundred of the donors because counts were too low. Strong co-occurrence of HLA alleles, especially DR and DQ, made assigning TCR associations to individual alleles difficult. Compared with the roughly 670-donor mean, donors in an Asian-associated ancestry cluster had fewer N-insertions in productive TCRs, according to a later genetic analysis. The authors suggested that the approach could potentially be extended to other disease states and immunological phenotypes. According to a later analysis, TCR association rates differed among HLA loci, with DRB1 alleles showing the most associated TCRs and HLA-C alleles showing the fewest. A further reported finding was that TCR beta sequences accurately predicted the HLA-A and HLA-B alleles for most subjects in the first cohort. V-gene and J-gene trimming of TCR beta chains was associated with a missense DCLRE1C variant in a later genetic analysis, and the association was replicated in an independent cohort. Linkage disequilibrium might explain the correlated functional status among segregating V segments, but an unknown experimental factor could not be ruled out. Immune exposure information for the cohort was limited to CMV serostatus. Several of the top co-occurrence clusters appeared to be linked to parvovirus B19, influenza, CMV and Epstein-Barr virus, according to a later analysis. A few of the identified cytomegalovirus-associated TCR beta chains were confirmed in vitro to be specific for cytomegalovirus antigens. A cluster of highly shared sequence variants was judged likely to represent a technical artifact of the sequencing pipeline. This cohort had only TCR beta chains sequenced, and the lack of alpha or paired-chain data limited which features could be detected. Some IMGT-functional V segments, including TRBV6-2 and TRBV6-3, could not be distinguished by the 87-base-pair reads and were therefore excluded. Roughly uniform sequencing depth across donors was assumed in presence/absence analyses, although this assumption may not hold. The study gave a list of under 200 TCR beta chains associated with cytomegalovirus. According to a later analysis, most CMV-associated TCR beta chains appeared to be HLA-restricted, and the HLA associations seemed to be driven largely by CMV exposure. In both the original and validation cohorts, the classifier was reported to diagnose cytomegalovirus status with high specificity and sensitivity. Most TCR sequences were observed very rarely across donors, whereas some public TCRs were present in many individuals. In a later analysis, HLA-associated TCR beta chains showed more clonal expansion and lower generation probabilities than non-associated chains that were equally common. Because some donors lacked HLA typing at each locus, the association tests relied only on the typed subset.

From cysteine to phenylalanine, the CDR3 is 16 amino acids long. Only the CDR3 part of the read is kept: 48 bases, read in frame from the first base. V loses 5 bases of germline sequence and J loses 2 bases, and the interval between the two ends is 18 bases. The CDR1 and CDR2 encoded by the germline V gene (reference sequence) are LNHDA and SQIVND. Library preparation used the immunoSEQ multiplex PCR assay. For the multiplex PCR, a mixture combining 60 forward primers for TCR Vbeta segments and 13 reverse primers for TCR Jbeta segments was used. A multiplex PCR assay on genomic DNA amplified the CDR3 region of rearranged TCR beta genes. On the Illumina HiSeq System, the amplified TCR beta libraries were sequenced as 87-base-pair reads. The study's own analysis went as follows. In a later analysis, roughly 80 million unique TCR beta chains were counted across the roughly 670 repertoires, and around 10 million of these chains were shared by at least two donors. Raw reads were error-corrected and collapsed into unique sequences with a nearest-neighbor algorithm that merged closely related sequences to remove PCR and sequencing errors. V, D and J gene segments were assigned by aligning CDR3 sequences to IMGT reference sequences. Each retained sequence needed at least a six-nucleotide match to both a V gene segment and a J gene segment. A rearrangement was called productive if the CDR3 had no stop codons and remained in frame with V and J, and every other rearrangement was called non-productive. CDR3 was defined by IMGT convention, running from the second conserved V-encoded cysteine to the conserved J-encoded phenylalanine. In an earlier analysis of 550 to 650 of the donors, sequences lacking an unambiguous match to a single V gene segment were excluded. An earlier analysis of fewer than 750 of the donors called V segments functional above 56.7% productive rearrangements and segregating when the between-donor standard deviation exceeded 5%. A statistical classification framework was built for diagnosing cytomegalovirus status from the catalog of TCR beta chain sequences. A later analysis assigned V and J genes by comparing TCR nucleotide sequences with IMGT/GENE-DB human TR gene sequences. Using the TCRdist pipeline, a later analysis assigned CDR3 sequences along with most-parsimonious VDJ recombination scenarios. A later analysis defined each TCR beta chain by its CDR3 amino acid sequence plus V-gene family, and excluded reads lacking a unique V-gene family. In a later analysis, several hundred highly shared, low-generation-probability nucleotide sequences were removed to address suspected cross-contamination and a sequencing artifact. A later analysis calculated a clonal expansion index for each public chain from normalized within-repertoire ranks of inferred template counts. A later analysis computed generation probabilities with a VDJ recombination model fitted to out-of-frame rearrangements, and checked the results against IGoR. A later analysis scored TCR-TCR, TCR-HLA and TCR-CMV co-occurrence with hypergeometric tests, applying a repertoire-size bias correction to TCR pairs. A later analysis estimated false discovery rates by permuting HLA or CMV assignments 20 times. In a later analysis, co-occurring TCRs were grouped using DBSCAN, and TCRdist sequence similarity was added for clustering within HLA-allele-positive subsets. Co-occurrence clustering excluded repertoires with fewer than 30,000 or more than 120,000 public chains, plus five with anomalous nucleotide sharing. Drawn from immuneACCESS, this table holds only the in-frame rearrangements with V and J called that TCRdb kept. Clones are partly lost; checked studies trace under half to an unresolved V gene and leave the rest unexplained. V and J calls and clone size come straight from that table; D and trimming were deduced from the DNA. The table for this sample lists around 90,000 clones; around three quarters of them were counted only once. The ten top clones hold less than 3.5% of the sample.

The cohort consisted of some 730 healthy bone marrow donors. At the time of sampling, every cohort member was nominally healthy, though immune exposures that went unrecorded were likely present. The donor tested CMV seropositive, placing the donor among the 289 seropositive members of the cohort. Every donor gave a peripheral blood sample, and the peripheral blood mononuclear cells from that sample were used for TCR beta sequencing. Genomic DNA was extracted from the blood cell samples with the Qiagen DNeasy Blood Extraction Kit. Sequencing was carried out using PBMCs. Recombination joined TRBV19 with TRBJ1-1; TRBD1 could be the D gene, as 6 bases match. This receptor was identified in a male donor in good health and CMV-seropositive. CDR3 protein: CASSVAGGSINTEAFF. The nucleotide sequence is given as TGTGCCAGTAGTGTTGCGGGGGGCTCTATCAACACTGAAGCTTTCTTT.